The clone carrying this T cell receptor (beta chain) is a singleton in its sample. Measured with immunoSEQ multiplex PCR; TCRdb has only the in-frame clones, and not every one. The sample lists 700,000 or so clones; around 85% were seen once. CDR3 size: 16 residues. The germline gives CDR1 MNHNS, CDR2 SASEGT. The V end lost 2 bases, the J end lost 0 bases, and 13 bases lay between the germline ends. The source of the sample is a study of shared T cell receptors in the human thymus. The sample was also reused in another study, on human thymus T cells. According to that study: Donation came from healthy Finnish infants having corrective surgery for congenital heart defects. Resections from corrective heart surgery provided thymus tissue. Related studies found that unrelated individuals share highly overlapping thymic repertoires.

The specimen sequenced was thymocytes. J is TRBJ1-1 and V is TRBV6-1; D remains ambiguous. The clonotype comes from a girl in the first two years of life with a congenital heart defect. The CDR3 reads CASSELERGLNTEAFF. The DNA of the CDR3 is TGTGCCAGCAGTGAATTGGAGAGAGGGCTGAACACTGAAGCTTTCTTT.